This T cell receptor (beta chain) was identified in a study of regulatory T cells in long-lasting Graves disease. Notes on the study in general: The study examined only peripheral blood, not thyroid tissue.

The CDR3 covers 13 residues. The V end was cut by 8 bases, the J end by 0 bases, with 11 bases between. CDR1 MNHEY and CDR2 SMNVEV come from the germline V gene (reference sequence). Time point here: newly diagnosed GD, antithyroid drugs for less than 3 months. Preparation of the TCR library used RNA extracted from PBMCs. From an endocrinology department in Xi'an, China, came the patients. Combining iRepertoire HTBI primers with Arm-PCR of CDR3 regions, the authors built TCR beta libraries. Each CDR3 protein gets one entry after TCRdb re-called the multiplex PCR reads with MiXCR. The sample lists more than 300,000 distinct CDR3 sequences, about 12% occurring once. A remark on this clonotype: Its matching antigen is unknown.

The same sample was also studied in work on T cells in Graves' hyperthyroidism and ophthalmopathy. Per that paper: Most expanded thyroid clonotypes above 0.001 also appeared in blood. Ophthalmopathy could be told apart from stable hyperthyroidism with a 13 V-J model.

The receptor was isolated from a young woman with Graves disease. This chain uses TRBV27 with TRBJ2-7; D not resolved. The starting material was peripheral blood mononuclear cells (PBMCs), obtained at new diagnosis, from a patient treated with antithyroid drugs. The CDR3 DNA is TGTGCCAGCCTGGATTACAACTCCTACGAGCAGTACTTC. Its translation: CASLDYNSYEQYF.